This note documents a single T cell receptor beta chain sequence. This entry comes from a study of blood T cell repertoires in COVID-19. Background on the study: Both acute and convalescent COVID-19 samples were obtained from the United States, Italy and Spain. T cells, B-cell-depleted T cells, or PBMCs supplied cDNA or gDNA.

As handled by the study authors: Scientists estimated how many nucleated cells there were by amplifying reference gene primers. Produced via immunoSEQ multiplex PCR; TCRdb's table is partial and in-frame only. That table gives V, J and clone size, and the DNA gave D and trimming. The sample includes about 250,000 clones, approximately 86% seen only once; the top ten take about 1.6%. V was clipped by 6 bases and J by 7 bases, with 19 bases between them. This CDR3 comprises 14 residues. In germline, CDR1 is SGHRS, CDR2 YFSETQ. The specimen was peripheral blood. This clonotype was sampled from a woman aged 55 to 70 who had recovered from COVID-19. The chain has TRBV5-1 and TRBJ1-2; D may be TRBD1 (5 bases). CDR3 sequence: CASTYDSDGGGYTF. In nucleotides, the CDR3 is TGCGCCAGCACCTACGACTCCGACGGGGGTGGCTACACCTTC.